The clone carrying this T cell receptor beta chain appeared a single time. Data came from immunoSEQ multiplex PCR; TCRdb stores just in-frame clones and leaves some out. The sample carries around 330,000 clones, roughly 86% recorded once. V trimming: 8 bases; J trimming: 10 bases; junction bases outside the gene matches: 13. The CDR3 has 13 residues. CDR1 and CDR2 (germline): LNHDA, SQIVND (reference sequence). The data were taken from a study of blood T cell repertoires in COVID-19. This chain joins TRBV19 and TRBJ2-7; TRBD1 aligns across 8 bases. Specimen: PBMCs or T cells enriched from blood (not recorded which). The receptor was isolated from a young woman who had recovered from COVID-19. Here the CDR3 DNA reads TGTGCCAGTGCCTCTGGGACAGGTTACCTTCAGTACTTC. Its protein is CASASGTGYLQYF.